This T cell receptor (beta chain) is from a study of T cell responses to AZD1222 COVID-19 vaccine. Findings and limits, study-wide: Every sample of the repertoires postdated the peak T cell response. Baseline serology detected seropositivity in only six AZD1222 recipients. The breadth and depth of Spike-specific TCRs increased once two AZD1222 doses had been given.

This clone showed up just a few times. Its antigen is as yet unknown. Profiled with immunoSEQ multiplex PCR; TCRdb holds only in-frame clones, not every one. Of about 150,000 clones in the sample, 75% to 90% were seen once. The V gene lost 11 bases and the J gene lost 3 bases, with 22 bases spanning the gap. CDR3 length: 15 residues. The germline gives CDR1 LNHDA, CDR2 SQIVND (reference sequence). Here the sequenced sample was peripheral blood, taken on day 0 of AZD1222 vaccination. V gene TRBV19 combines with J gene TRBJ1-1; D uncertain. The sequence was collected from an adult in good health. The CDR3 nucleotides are TGTGCCTGTGATAGCACAACACGAAGAGACACTGAAGCTTTCTTT. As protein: CACDSTTRRDTEAFF.